Here is one T cell receptor (beta chain) with its context. Its antigen is unknown. Base-call qualities are not available, and no considerably larger clone is one nucleotide away. This sample was taken from a study of blood T cell repertoires in COVID-19 (dated by TCRdb to between 2020 and 2021). Regarding the complete study: Collaborator samples came from the United States, Italy and Spain and covered acute and convalescent phases of COVID-19. The repertoires were released in a freely available public database intended as a resource for research on the immune response to SARS-CoV-2. Sample metadata almost always included a de-identified subject ID, COVID-19 status, age in years and sex. Samples were obtained from the ongoing ImmuneRACE study (first 160 participants) and from about 1,300 subjects provided by 6 global collaborators. Deeply sampled blood TCRbeta repertoires from subjects exposed to, actively infected with, or recovered from COVID-19 were included in the dataset. Where available, HLA class I and class II types were obtained from metadata supplied by the sample provider rather than from assay-based typing. The material from the prospective study consisted of cDNA or gDNA derived from T cells, B-cell-depleted T cells, or PBMCs.

Whole blood was collected in K2EDTA tubes by collaborating institutions according to the institutions' own protocols. Collaborator samples were shipped for TCRbeta analysis as frozen whole blood, isolated PBMCs, or DNA extracted from either sample type. The research as a whole found: The amount of clinical and demographic metadata varied by source and participant and was provided uncurated.

The immunoSEQ Assay, a bias-controlled multiplex PCR, was used to amplify TCRbeta CDR3 regions from genomic DNA. Concerning the study's data processing: Within the assay, amplification of reference gene primers was used to estimate how many nucleated cells each sample contained. To quantify the absolute abundance of each unique TCRbeta CDR3 rearrangement, sequence reads were collapsed and filtered. For each sample, productive Simpson clonality was calculated by taking the square root of Simpson's diversity index across productive rearrangements. TCRdb re-hosts the immuneACCESS table, in-frame sequences only. Its copies lack some clones; in the studies checked, an unresolved V gene accounts for under half of them, and the cause for the rest is not known. D and trimming come from the DNA, and the V and J calls and clone size come from that table. This sample has 150,000 to 200,000 clones in its table, and approximately 78% of those were observed once. Roughly 10% of the sample comes from the top ten.

What was sequenced was peripheral blood. This receptor was taken from a human donor in a cohort sampled during active COVID-19.

This receptor carries the CDR3 CAGARGVAYEQYF. Here is the DNA: TGTGCCGGTGCTCGGGGAGTCGCCTACGAGCAGTACTTC. The chain links TRBV10-3 with TRBJ2-7; TRBD2 might be the D gene, on 5 matching bases. The junction shows trimming of 11 bases on V and 2 bases on J, plus 16 bases between the germline ends. The cysteine opens and the phenylalanine closes a CDR3 of 13 amino acids. Only the CDR3 DNA stays, 39 bases, in frame from base 1. For CDR1 and CDR2, the germline V gene lists ENHRY and SYGVKD.